These 32 T cell receptor beta chains originate from one sample sequenced in a study of T-cell reconstitution after alpha-beta-depleted transplantation in children. The authors prepared the TCRbeta library with unique molecular identifiers. One entry per CDR3 protein results from TCRdb running MiXCR on the PCR reads. The repertoire includes about 200,000 distinct CDR3 sequences, approximately 6.9% of them detected once, and 4.5% to 6.5% sits in the top ten. Here the sequenced sample was PBMCs, taken before TCRalphabeta/CD19-depleted stem cell transplant. These TCRs come from a boy between 2 and 10 years old with acute lymphoblastic leukemia, due to receive a stem cell transplant.

The table lists this clonotype with a few counts. The rearrangement links TRBV5-1 to TRBJ2-7; 7 bases agree with TRBD1. The junction had 9 bases not matched to a gene; V was cut back by 4 bases and J by 2 bases. The germline CDR1 and CDR2 sequences are SGHRS and YFSETQ. CDR3 length: 15 amino acids. CDR3 region: CASSPRDSPPYEQYF. Here the CDR3 DNA reads TGCGCCAGCAGCCCCAGGGACAGCCCGCCCTACGAGCAGTACTTC.

This clonotype has more than one count but fewer than ten. Here the CDR3 DNA reads TGCAGCGTTGGATGGGCGCGGGGGGAAGAGACCCAGTACTTC. Translating it yields CSVGWARGEETQYF. This chain joins TRBV29-1 and TRBJ2-5, with 8 positions matching TRBD2. The CDR3 runs 14 residues. V lost 4 bases to trimming and J lost 3 bases; unmatched junction nucleotides: 7. The germline V gene encodes CDR1 SQVTM and CDR2 ANQGSEA. The full variable domain, completed using reference TRBV29-1 and TRBJ2-5, is SAVISQKPSRDICQRGTSLTIQCQVDSQVTMMFWYRQQPGQSLTLIATANQGSEATYESGFVIDKFPISRPNLTFSTLTVSNMSPEDSSIYLCSVGWARGEETQYFGPGTRLLVL.

The chain combines TRBV19 with TRBJ2-3, with D perhaps matching TRBD2 (5 bases). The germline V gene has CDR1 LNHDA and CDR2 SQIVND (reference sequence). The germline V and J ends were trimmed by 8 bases and 0 bases, with 15 bases remaining between them. The CDR3 loop spans 15 amino acids. This CDR3 reads CASAQVGASTDTQYF. CDR3 nucleotide sequence: TGTGCCAGTGCCCAAGTGGGAGCTAGCACAGATACGCAGTATTTT.

In its sample, this clonotype was seen many times. J is TRBJ2-3 and V is TRBV5-1; TRBD1 is a possible D gene (6 bases). This CDR3 is built from 15 residues. The V and J ends lost 0 bases and 2 bases respectively, with 10 bases between them. Germline CDR1 reads SGHRS; CDR2 reads YFSETQ. The CDR3 DNA reads as TGCGCCAGCAGCTTGGGACAGGAACACACAGATACGCAGTATTTT. This sequence encodes CASSLGQEHTDTQYF. Drawing the rest from reference TRBV5-1 and TRBJ2-3, the complete variable domain is KAGVTQTPRYLIKTRGQQVTLSCSPISGHRSVSWYQQTPGQGLQFLFEYFSETQRNKGNFPGRFSGRQFSNSRSEMNVSTLELGDSALYLCASSLGQEHTDTQYFGPGTRLTVL.

This clonotype has ten or more counts. The V and J genes are TRBV20-1 and TRBJ2-1; D gene ambiguous. In germline, CDR1 is DFQATT, CDR2 SNEGSKA (reference sequence). This CDR3 contains 14 residues. The V end lost 3 bases, the J end lost 8 bases, and 17 bases lay between the germline ends. Here the CDR3 reads CSASFAASVDEQFF. DNA for the CDR3: TGCAGTGCTAGTTTTGCGGCATCGGTGGATGAGCAGTTCTTC.

This clonotype was observed at least ten times. V is TRBV7-9 and J is TRBJ1-6; no reliable D call. This CDR3 is 17 amino acids long. CDR1 is SEHNR, CDR2 FQNEAQ, per germline (reference sequence). V was clipped by 3 bases and J by 7 bases, with 19 bases between them. CDR3: CASSFFYGEVDNSPLHF. Here the CDR3 DNA reads TGTGCCAGCAGCTTCTTTTATGGGGAAGTAGACAATTCACCCCTCCACTTT. Full variable domain (missing parts from reference TRBV7-9 and TRBJ1-6): DTGVSQNPRHKITKRGQNVTFRCDPISEHNRLYWYRQTLGQGPEFLTYFQNEAQLEKSRLLSDRFSAERPKGSFSTLEIQRTEQGDSAMYLCASSFFYGEVDNSPLHFGNGTRLTVT.

This clonotype was seen a few times. The rearrangement uses TRBV20-1 and TRBJ1-5; D possibly corresponds to TRBD1 (6 bases). Germline V gives CDR1 DFQATT, CDR2 SNEGSKA (reference sequence). The CDR3 is made up of 16 amino acids. Trimming left V 0 bases short and J 2 bases short, with 14 bases between. CDR3 DNA sequence: TGCAGTGCTAGAGATGGGCTCGGGGGGCGCAATCAGCCCCAGCATTTT. Translation gives CSARDGLGGRNQPQHF.

Notes on this clonotype: Relative to the germline gene, one junction end is altered; a read error may explain this. The J gene is TRBJ2-1, the V gene TRBV6-5; D is unresolved. Germline CDR1 is MNHEY and CDR2 is SVGAGI. The CDR3 is 14 residues long. DNA for the CDR3: TGTGTCAGCAGTTACTCGACCGCTGCTAATGAGCAGTTCTTC. It codes for CVSSYSTAANEQFF.

This sequence joins TRBV3-1 and TRBJ2-1, with TRBD2 matching over 8 bases. Germline loops: CDR1 LGHDT, CDR2 YNNKEL (reference sequence). V dropped 3 bases and J dropped 7; count of bases not matched to a gene: 14. The CDR3 loop spans 17 amino acids. The CDR3 loop is CASSQHSGEVLVNEQFF. The CDR3 bases are TGTGCCAGCAGCCAGCATAGCGGGGAAGTCTTGGTGAATGAGCAGTTCTTC.

At least ten counts were recorded for this clonotype. The chain recombines TRBV5-1 with TRBJ2-1; TRBD2 is a possible D gene (5 bases). This CDR3 has 14 residues. CDR1 and CDR2 (germline): SGHRS, YFSETQ. Trimming took off 2 bases at V and 2 bases at J, with 8 bases between the two ends. The CDR3 DNA reads TGCGCCAGCAGCTTTGATAGCGCCTACAATGAGCAGTTCTTC. Translation: CASSFDSAYNEQFF. Full variable domain (remainder filled in from reference TRBV5-1 and TRBJ2-1): KAGVTQTPRYLIKTRGQQVTLSCSPISGHRSVSWYQQTPGQGLQFLFEYFSETQRNKGNFPGRFSGRQFSNSRSEMNVSTLELGDSALYLCASSFDSAYNEQFFGPGTRLTVL.

This clonotype turned up a few times. A much larger clone is a single base away; this may be a read error. Given the absence of the conserved phenylalanine or tryptophan at the CDR3 end, a read error is likely. The rearrangement joins TRBV5-1 to TRBJ1-2; possibly TRBD1 for D (6 bases). Germline loops: CDR1 SGHRS, CDR2 YFSETQ. V dropped 1 base and J dropped 4 bases, with 14 bases sitting between them. CDR3 length: 15 residues. CDR3 residues: CASSLTGPPSYGYTC. The DNA of the CDR3 is TGCGCCAGCAGCTTGACAGGGCCCCCTAGCTATGGCTACACCTGC.

This clonotype was counted between two and nine times. The chain couples TRBV28 to TRBJ2-5; D unresolved. V was cut by 1 base and J by 2 bases, with 8 bases left in between. The CDR3 spans 14 residues. Germline V gene lookup returns CDR1 MDHEN and CDR2 SYDVKM. CDR3 sequence (DNA): TGTGCCAGCAGTTTATTTCAAGATCAAGAGACCCAGTACTTC. Translation: CASSLFQDQETQYF.

This clonotype was picked up many times. The V and J genes are TRBV29-1 and TRBJ2-7, with D tentatively TRBD2 (5 bases). The V gene lost 7 bases and the J gene lost 6 bases, with 10 bases spanning the gap. This CDR3 comprises 10 residues. CDR1 is SQVTM and CDR2 is ANQGSEA in the germline V gene. The CDR3 here is CSAGESEQYF. CDR3 nucleotides: TGCAGCGCCGGGGAGAGCGAGCAGTACTTC.

The chain links TRBV6-2 or TRBV6-3 to TRBJ1-4; 7 bases fit TRBD1. J lost 7 bases, V lost 8 bases, and 10 bases had no gene match. This CDR3 is built from 14 residues. CDR1 is MNHEY and CDR2 is SVGEGT in the germline V gene. The CDR3 protein is CASSSGQPPEKLFF. In DNA, the CDR3 is TGTGCCAGCTCCTCGGGACAGCCCCCTGAAAAACTGTTTTTT.

This clonotype was recorded many times. The chain uses TRBV5-1 and TRBJ2-5, with D perhaps TRBD1 or TRBD2 (5 bases each). This CDR3 is 17 amino acids long. The V and J ends lost 0 bases and 1 base respectively, with 16 bases between them. Germline CDR1 reads SGHRS; CDR2 reads YFSETQ. CDR3 nucleotide sequence: TGCGCCAGCAGCTTGGCCTTGGGGGTCTCCCCCCAAGAGACCCAGTACTTC. The encoded protein is CASSLALGVSPQETQYF. The whole variable domain, filled in from reference TRBV5-1 and TRBJ2-5, reads KAGVTQTPRYLIKTRGQQVTLSCSPISGHRSVSWYQQTPGQGLQFLFEYFSETQRNKGNFPGRFSGRQFSNSRSEMNVSTLELGDSALYLCASSLALGVSPQETQYFGPGTRLLVL.

This clonotype was seen more than once but under ten times. V and J are TRBV20-1 and TRBJ2-1, with TRBD2 matching over 7 bases. From germline, CDR1 is DFQATT and CDR2 SNEGSKA (reference sequence). V dropped 2 bases and J dropped 6; count of bases not matched to a gene: 13. The CDR3 is 16 residues long. The CDR3 DNA reads TGCAGTGCTAGAAATTGGGGGGGAGGGCCATTCAATGAGCAGTTCTTC. It is translated as CSARNWGGGPFNEQFF.

This clonotype has only a few counts. This rearrangement joins TRBV3-1 to TRBJ2-1; 10 nucleotides agree with TRBD2. Germline CDR1 is LGHDT and CDR2 is YNNKEL (reference sequence). The CDR3 is 19 residues long. The V gene end was trimmed by 1 base and the J gene end by 7 bases; junction bases not matched to a gene: 16. The CDR3 protein is CASSQGLAGGPGIGNEQFF. CDR3 DNA sequence: TGTGCCAGCAGCCAAGGGTTAGCGGGAGGCCCCGGGATAGGTAATGAGCAGTTCTTC.

The CDR3 region has the DNA TGTGCCTGGAGTGTCGGACAGACCTATGGCTACACCTTC. Residues: CAWSVGQTYGYTF. The genes are TRBV30 and TRBJ1-2; a possible D gene is TRBD1 (6 bases). This CDR3 has 13 amino acids. V was pared by 0 bases and J by 4 bases, with 9 bases between. Germline loops: CDR1 GTSNPN, CDR2 SVGIG (reference sequence).

The genes are TRBV28 and TRBJ2-7; no reliable D call. Germline V gene lookup returns CDR1 MDHEN and CDR2 SYDVKM. The CDR3 spans 13 residues. Trimming pared 5 bases from V and 1 base from J, leaving 9 bases between. CDR3 coding DNA: TGTGCCAGCAGTCCGACGAGATCCTACGAGCAGTACTTC. Protein product: CASSPTRSYEQYF. Full variable domain (outside the CDR3, taken from reference TRBV28 and TRBJ2-7): DVKVTQSSRYLVKRTGEKVFLECVQDMDHENMFWYRQDPGLGLRLIYFSYDVKMKEKGDIPEGYSVSREKKERFSLILESASTNQTSMYLCASSPTRSYEQYFGPGTRLTVT.

Ten or more counts support this clonotype. This rearrangement joins TRBV3-1 to TRBJ2-7; TRBD2 agrees at 11 bases. V lost 1 base, J lost 10 bases, and 3 bases stayed unmatched. CDR1 is LGHDT, CDR2 YNNKEL, per germline (reference sequence). This CDR3 has 13 amino acids. DNA for the CDR3: TGTGCCAGCAGCCAAGTAGCGGGGGGGCCTCAGTACTTC. This gives the protein CASSQVAGGPQYF.

This clonotype has at least ten counts. The chain carries TRBV12-3 or TRBV12-4 and TRBJ2-2; D gene uncertain. The CDR3 consists of 13 residues. Trimming removed 6 bases from V and 4 bases from J, with 9 bases in between. CDR3 protein: CASSLDLTGELFF. In DNA, the CDR3 is TGTGCCAGCAGCCTGGACCTCACCGGGGAGCTGTTTTTT.

This chain joins TRBV18 and TRBJ2-5; D not resolved. Trimming left V 3 bases short and J 5 bases short, with 7 bases between. CDR1 and CDR2 (germline): KGHSH, LQKENI. The CDR3 covers 12 residues. The CDR3 region is CASSPQAETQYF. The CDR3 DNA sequence: TGTGCCAGCTCACCCCAAGCCGAGACCCAGTACTTC.

This clonotype was found many times. This rearrangement joins TRBV10-2 to TRBJ2-7, with TRBD2 as a possible D gene (6 bases). Germline V gene sequence: CDR1 WSHSY, CDR2 SAAADI. V lost 5 bases and J lost 0, with 14 bases in between. The CDR3 is made up of 15 amino acids. The CDR3, as DNA: TGCGCCAGCAGTACCCTCGGGAGCTTCTCCTACGAGCAGTACTTC. Translation: CASSTLGSFSYEQYF.

This clonotype was seen many times. V and J are TRBV29-1 and TRBJ2-7; tentative D call: TRBD2 (6 bases). CDR1 is SQVTM and CDR2 is ANQGSEA in the germline V gene. Between the trimmed V and J ends, which lost 6 bases and 3 bases, there was a span of 9 bases. The CDR3 spans 11 residues. CDR3 bases: TGCAGCGTCAAGACTAGCTACGAGCAGTACTTC. As protein: CSVKTSYEQYF.

The chain has TRBV2 and TRBJ2-7; 7 nucleotides match TRBD1. The CDR3 covers 14 residues. V gave up 10 bases and J gave up 0 bases; unmatched junction bases: 9. Germline-derived CDR1 and CDR2 are SNHLY and FYNNEI. As DNA, the CDR3 is TGTGCCAATAAGGACAGGCCAAGCTCCTACGAGCAGTACTTC. It translates to CANKDRPSSYEQYF.

About this clonotype itself: This may stem from a read error, because a much larger clone lies one nucleotide away. The V call is TRBV7-6, the J call TRBJ1-6, with a possible D match to TRBD1 (5 bases). Germline-derived CDR1 and CDR2 are SGHVS and FNYEAQ. The length of the CDR3 is 15 residues. The CDR3 nucleotides are TGTGCCAGCAGCTTAGGGGGACCCCCTGAATCACCCTTCCACTTT. Residues: CASSLGGPPESPFHF.

This chain connects TRBV27 to TRBJ2-7; a weak D match, TRBD2 (6 bases). Per the germline V gene, CDR1 is MNHEY and CDR2 is SMNVEV (reference sequence). V shed 5 bases and J shed 9 bases, with 29 bases lying between them. This CDR3 is 17 amino acids long. The CDR3 DNA follows: TGTGCCAGCAGTCCCCCCCCTCGGAGGGCTGACCGGCTAGCGCAGTACTTC. This encodes CASSPPPRRADRLAQYF.

This clonotype was observed many times. The gene calls are TRBV29-1 and TRBJ2-3, with D unclear. Trimming left V 4 bases short and J 2 bases short, with 13 bases between. The CDR3 runs 14 residues. From germline, CDR1 is SQVTM and CDR2 ANQGSEA. The CDR3 nucleotides are TGCAGCGTTGTTCCCGTAGGATCCACAGATACGCAGTATTTT. Translation gives CSVVPVGSTDTQYF.

This clonotype was recorded at least ten times. The rearrangement joins TRBV12-3 or TRBV12-4 to TRBJ2-3, with 9 bases identical to TRBD2. Trimming at V came to 5 bases and at J to 5 bases, leaving 8 bases not matched to a gene. CDR3 length: 15 residues. The CDR3 DNA follows: TGTGCCAGCAGTCCCGGGACTAGCTTTGGAGATACGCAGTATTTT. Translated, it gives CASSPGTSFGDTQYF.

The rearrangement joins TRBV19 to TRBJ1-1, with D maybe TRBD1 (6 bases). The germline CDR1 and CDR2 sequences are LNHDA and SQIVND (reference sequence). The CDR3 is 15 residues long. Trimming took 5 bases from V and 1 from J, leaving 14 bases between them. The CDR3 DNA reads as TGTGCCAGTAGTCCTATCGGGGGGGCGAACACTGAAGCTTTCTTT. This gives the protein CASSPIGGANTEAFF. Looking up the rest from reference TRBV19 and TRBJ1-1 gives the full variable domain: DGGITQSPKYLFRKEGQNVTLSCEQNLNHDAMYWYRQDPGQGLRLIYYSQIVNDFQKGDIAEGYSVSREKKESFPLTVTSAQKNPTAFYLCASSPIGGANTEAFFGQGTRLTVV.

In this sample, this clonotype turned up many times. The J gene is TRBJ2-1, the V gene TRBV4-2; D uncertain. Germline V gene lookup returns CDR1 LGHNA and CDR2 YNFKEQ. The CDR3 length is 13 residues. Trimming pared 8 bases from V and 8 bases from J, leaving 16 bases between. DNA for the CDR3: TGTGCCAGCGTTGATCCCCGTGCGGATGAGCAGTTCTTC. It yields the protein CASVDPRADEQFF.

This clonotype has at least ten counts. This chain links TRBV20-1 with TRBJ2-3, with D hard to call. The V gene lost 6 bases and the J gene lost 4 bases, with 14 bases spanning the gap. The CDR3 runs to 13 residues. In germline, CDR1 is DFQATT, CDR2 SNEGSKA (reference sequence). The CDR3 nucleotides are TGCAGTGCGCTTTACCCTTTCGCAGATACGCAGTATTTT. Amino acids: CSALYPFADTQYF.